The 20 T cell receptor beta chains reported below all come from one sample, sequenced in a study of vaccination and CD4 T cells after COVID-19 (dated by TCRdb to 2022 to 2024). What these receptors recognize is not known. Libraries were built with PCR. The reads were generated on an Illumina iSeq 100. TCR sequencing of DNA from cultured CD4+ T cells used the Oncomine TCR Beta short-read assay at the Johns Hopkins FTIC core. In-frame beta chains were kept once TCRdb had trimmed the public reads at Q25 with fastp and called clones with MiXCR. Every distinct CDR3 protein forms one entry, paired with its most common genes and DNA. Across this sample there are around 15,000 distinct CDR3 sequences, with around three fifths seen only once. The ten most abundant clones make up approximately 4.7% of the sample. The sample's treatment or condition, from its label and the paper: approximately nine-day PBMC culture with coronavirus spike peptide pools or control peptides (ViraFEST assay).

This specimen consisted of CD4+ T cells from blood, cultured in vitro, obtained after SARS-CoV-2 vaccination. All receptors derive from a human donor who had recovered from COVID-19.

CDR3: CASRKDRDWYTEAFF. For the CDR3, the DNA is TGTGCCAGCAGAAAGGACAGGGATTGGTACACTGAAGCTTTCTTT. The rearrangement links TRBV2 to TRBJ1-1; TRBD1 matches 8 bases. Germline V gene sequence: CDR1 SNHLY, CDR2 FYNNEI. The CDR3 has 15 residues. Germline trimming cut 6 bases from V and 3 bases from J; bases unmatched to any gene: 9.

The rearrangement joins TRBV11-3 to TRBJ1-1; D not resolved. From germline, CDR1 is SGHNT and CDR2 YENEEA. The length of the CDR3 is 14 residues. Deletions cut 4 bases from V and 2 bases from J, with 11 bases between. The CDR3 nucleotides read TGTGCCAGCAGCTCGCGGCAGGCCAACACTGAAGCTTTCTTT. It specifies CASSSRQANTEAFF.

V and J are TRBV19 and TRBJ1-5, with 7 nucleotides matching TRBD1. The CDR3 covers 13 residues. The ends lost 3 bases at V and 4 bases at J; junction bases unmatched: 0. Germline V gene sequence: CDR1 LNHDA, CDR2 SQIVND (reference sequence). The CDR3 DNA sequence: TGTGCCAGTAGTATGGACAGGAATCAGCCCCAGCATTTT. Residues: CASSMDRNQPQHF.

The chain couples TRBV18 to TRBJ2-3; TRBD1 might be the D (5 bases). CDR3 length equals 13 residues. Trimming left V 3 bases short and J 9 bases short, with 13 bases between. Germline CDR1 and CDR2: KGHSH and LQKENI. DNA of the CDR3: TGTGCCAGCTCACCCCAGGGAATAGAGACGCAGTATTTT. This gives the protein CASSPQGIETQYF.

The rearrangement joins TRBV5-4 to TRBJ1-2; D is unresolved. V was cut by 3 bases and J by 2 bases, with 8 bases left in between. Germline CDR1 and CDR2: SGHNT and YYREEE (reference sequence). The CDR3 is made up of 13 amino acids. Here the CDR3 DNA reads TGTGCCAGCAGCTACGACCAAAACTATGGCTACACCTTC. This codes for CASSYDQNYGYTF.

The chain employs TRBV20-1 and TRBJ2-2; 8 bases line up with TRBD1. This CDR3 has 16 residues. The trim removed 5 bases at V and 2 bases at J, leaving 10 bases unmatched. Germline CDR1 and CDR2: DFQATT and SNEGSKA (reference sequence). Here the CDR3 DNA reads TGCAGTGCTTCATCTGGGACAGGAAGAAACACCGGGGAGCTGTTTTTT. Residues: CSASSGTGRNTGELFF.

This clonotype turned up a few times. The chain couples TRBV12-3 or TRBV12-4 to TRBJ1-5; D is possibly TRBD1 (6 bases). The CDR3 spans 14 residues. V shed 4 bases and J shed 9 bases, with 16 bases lying between them. CDR3 region: CASSYGQPGGPQHF. CDR3 bases: TGTGCCAGCAGTTACGGACAGCCCGGTGGGCCCCAGCATTTT.

This clonotype was seen more than once but under ten times. The chain links TRBV6-2 or TRBV6-3 to TRBJ1-5; no clear D gene. From germline, CDR1 is MNHEY and CDR2 SVGEGT. There are 12 residues in the CDR3. The V end lost 7 bases, the J end lost 3 bases, and 7 bases lay between the germline ends. Written as DNA, the CDR3 is TGTGCCAGCACCAACCCCAATCAGCCCCAGCATTTT. Translation gives CASTNPNQPQHF.

The V gene is TRBV6-2 or TRBV6-3, the J gene TRBJ2-1; D perhaps matches TRBD1 (6 bases). V shed 6 bases and J shed 5 bases, with 11 bases lying between them. The length of the CDR3 is 13 residues. Germline CDR1 MNHEY, CDR2 SVGEGT. The CDR3 coding sequence is TGTGCCAGCAGACCGGACAGTAACAATGAGCAGTTCTTC. Translating it yields CASRPDSNNEQFF.

J is TRBJ1-1 and V is TRBV5-1, with D perhaps TRBD1 (6 bases). The V end was cut by 2 bases, the J end by 1 base, with 9 bases between. Per germline, CDR1 SGHRS and CDR2 YFSETQ. The length of the CDR3 is 14 residues. The CDR3 spells CASSFLDRNTEAFF. The CDR3 nucleotides read TGCGCCAGCAGCTTTCTGGACAGGAACACTGAAGCTTTCTTT.

The chain employs TRBV7-3 and TRBJ2-7, with 9 nucleotides matching TRBD2. V was pared by 5 bases and J by 6 bases, with 11 bases of the junction left unmatched. The CDR3 extends over 15 amino acids. From germline, CDR1 is SGHTA and CDR2 FQGTGA. CDR3 nucleotide sequence: TGTGCCAGCAGCCCTAAGACTAGCGGTCCCTCCGAGCAGTACTTC. Encoded protein: CASSPKTSGPSEQYF.

This sequence joins TRBV5-1 and TRBJ1-2, with D unresolved. The CDR3 is 13 residues long. Germline V lookup: CDR1 SGHRS, CDR2 YFSETQ. The germline V and J ends were trimmed by 0 bases and 4 bases, with 7 bases remaining between them. The chain's CDR3 is CASSLDPLYGYTF. CDR3 nucleotide sequence: TGCGCCAGCAGCTTGGATCCGCTCTATGGCTACACCTTC.

This clonotype showed up just a few times. V and J are TRBV7-9 and TRBJ1-5; TRBD1 might be the D (5 bases). Germline V gives CDR1 SEHNR, CDR2 FQNEAQ (reference sequence). V lost 2 bases to trimming and J lost 4 bases, with 15 bases between them. This CDR3 has 16 amino acids. In nucleotides, the CDR3 is TGTGCCAGCAGCTTATCGTCAGGGCGGAAAAATCAGCCCCAGCATTTT. It encodes CASSLSSGRKNQPQHF.

The J gene is TRBJ2-1, the V gene TRBV12-3 or TRBV12-4; D not certain. The CDR3 is made up of 11 amino acids. The V and J ends lost 3 bases and 9 bases respectively, with 6 bases between them. The CDR3 is CASSFSGEQFF. DNA of the CDR3: TGTGCCAGCAGTTTTTCCGGTGAGCAGTTCTTC.

The rearrangement links TRBV5-4 to TRBJ1-1, with D perhaps matching TRBD1 (5 bases). The germline V and J ends were trimmed by 4 bases and 1 base, with 8 bases remaining between them. This CDR3 region has 13 residues. The V gene's germline CDR1 is SGHNT and CDR2 YYREEE (reference sequence). The CDR3 nucleotides read TGTGCCAGCAGCGAGGGACCGAACACTGAAGCTTTCTTT. It is translated as CASSEGPNTEAFF.

This clonotype was counted only a few times. The gene calls are TRBV27 and TRBJ2-1; TRBD1 aligns across 9 bases. In germline, CDR1 is MNHEY, CDR2 SMNVEV (reference sequence). There are 16 residues in the CDR3. Germline trimming cut 6 bases from V and 6 bases from J; bases unmatched to any gene: 12. In DNA form, the CDR3 reads TGTGCCAGCAGAGTTACTCCGGGACAGGGCCGCAATGAGCAGTTCTTC. Its translation is CASRVTPGQGRNEQFF.

V is TRBV5-1 and J is TRBJ1-1; TRBD1 is a possible D gene (6 bases). V lost 2 bases to trimming and J lost 6 bases, with 14 bases between them. This CDR3 spans 14 amino acids. Germline loops: CDR1 SGHRS, CDR2 YFSETQ. CDR3 coding DNA: TGCGCCAGCAGCTTCTGGTCTGGGGGCGCTGAAGCTTTCTTT. As protein: CASSFWSGGAEAFF. Supplemented by reference TRBV5-1 and TRBJ1-1, the full variable domain reads KAGVTQTPRYLIKTRGQQVTLSCSPISGHRSVSWYQQTPGQGLQFLFEYFSETQRNKGNFPGRFSGRQFSNSRSEMNVSTLELGDSALYLCASSFWSGGAEAFFGQGTRLTVV.

CDR3 DNA: TGTGCCAGCAGTGAAGGGGGGACTAGACCCTACTTC. It is translated as CASSEGGTRPYF. This chain connects TRBV2 to TRBJ2-4; TRBD2 matches 8 bases. This CDR3 is 12 amino acids long. CDR1 is SNHLY and CDR2 is FYNNEI in the germline V gene. J lost 16 bases, V lost 1 base, and 6 bases had no gene match. Combining the CDR3 with reference TRBV2 and TRBJ2-4 gives the whole variable domain EPEVTQTPSHQVTQMGQEVILRCVPISNHLYFYWYRQILGQKVEFLVSFYNNEISEKSEIFDDQFSVERPDGSNFTLKIRSTKLEDSAMYFCASSEGGTRPYFGAGTRLSVL.

The table lists this clonotype with a count of one. The chain is built from TRBV7-2 and TRBJ2-7; 12 bases match TRBD2. Germline CDR1 SGHTA, CDR2 FQGNSA. The CDR3 is made up of 17 amino acids. With 1 base clipped from V and 2 bases from J, the junction kept 6 bases outside the gene matches. CDR3 sequence reads: CASSLDGTSGQPYEQYF. The CDR3, as DNA: TGTGCCAGCAGCTTAGACGGGACTAGCGGGCAACCCTACGAGCAGTACTTC.

The chain has TRBV28 and TRBJ1-2, with a tentative D call TRBD1 (5 bases). This CDR3 is 12 amino acids long. V dropped 4 bases and J dropped 4 bases, with 7 bases sitting between them. Germline loops: CDR1 MDHEN, CDR2 SYDVKM. The CDR3 bases are TGTGCCAGCAGTTCGGGACTCTATGGCTACACCTTC. Translating it yields CASSSGLYGYTF.